The sequence of this TCR beta chain was determined in a study of cytomegalovirus exposure and HLA in healthy donors. Here immunoSEQ multiplex PCR was the method, and the copy in TCRdb shows in-frame clones only, minus some. The data hold about 160,000 clones, with around 90% observed a single time. CDR1 is MNHNS and CDR2 is SASEGT in the germline V gene. The V end lost 8 bases, the J end lost 0 bases, and 14 bases lay between the germline ends. CDR3 length: 14 residues. The sequenced material came from PBMCs. V gene TRBV6-1 combines with J gene TRBJ2-7; D is possibly TRBD1 (6 bases). The TCR sequence derives from a man aged 18 to 29 in good health and CMV-seronegative. The CDR3 DNA is TGTGCCAGCGGAATCAACAGGGTCTCCTACGAGCAGTACTTC. Residues: CASGINRVSYEQYF.